Presented here are 13 T cell receptor beta chains from one specimen sequenced in a study of vaccination effects on CD4 cells after COVID-19. Which antigens these TCRs recognize remains unknown. Generated by immunoSEQ multiplex PCR, the TCRdb table keeps only in-frame clones and is missing some. Of about 79,000 clones in the sample, 74% were seen once. Before sequencing, viral peptide pools were used by the ViraFEST assay to expand antigen-specific CD4+ T cells. Culture proceeded for approximately 10 days, and CD4+ T cells were then isolated. Specimen: CD4+ T cells from PBMCs cultured with HCoV-229E spike peptides, collected before COVID-19 vaccination. The receptors were sampled from a human donor who received a COVID-19 vaccine.

V is TRBV27 and J is TRBJ2-7; D call uncertain. Germline CDR1 reads MNHEY; CDR2 reads SMNVEV (reference sequence). The CDR3 sequence is 16 residues long. V gave up 3 bases and J gave up 0 bases, with 15 bases separating them. CDR3 bases: TGTGCCAGCAGTTTCCGAGGAGATCTTAGCTCCTACGAGCAGTACGTC. Its protein is CASSFRGDLSSYEQYV.

This clone was observed a handful of times. The genes are TRBV6-2 or TRBV6-3 and TRBJ1-5; 10 nucleotides align to TRBD1. V was pared by 4 bases and J by 5 bases, with 14 bases of the junction left unmatched. In germline, CDR1 is MNHEY, CDR2 SVGEGT. The CDR3 is 18 residues long. The CDR3, as DNA: TGTGCCAGCAGTTCCGTCCCGGGACAGGGGTCGAGGCATCAGCCCCAGCATTTT. This sequence encodes CASSSVPGQGSRHQPQHF.

The chain has TRBV19 and TRBJ2-7; D is perhaps TRBD1 (6 bases). The CDR3 consists of 16 residues. Germline V gene lookup returns CDR1 LNHDA and CDR2 SQIVND (reference sequence). Trimming took 6 bases from V and 5 from J, leaving 23 bases between them. CDR3 in DNA: TGTGCCAGTAGCTTGAGCACAGGGAGTTCTACTAACGAGCAGTACGTC. Amino acids: CASSLSTGSSTNEQYV.

The rearrangement uses TRBV7-8 and TRBJ1-2; D is unclear. The CDR3 covers 13 residues. CDR1 is SGHVS, CDR2 FQNEAQ, per germline. V dropped 2 bases and J dropped 2 bases, with 6 bases sitting between them. CDR3 nucleotides: TGTGCCAGCAGCTTAAAACCAAACTATGGCTACACCTTC. This encodes CASSLKPNYGYTF.

V is TRBV10-3 and J is TRBJ1-5; TRBD1 might be the D (5 bases). Trimming pared 2 bases from V and 1 base from J, leaving 9 bases between. Germline CDR1 is ENHRY and CDR2 is SYGVKD. The CDR3 has 15 residues. CDR3 nucleotide sequence: TGTGCCATCAGTGAGGGGGGAATGAGCAATCAGCCCCAGCATTTT. This translates into CAISEGGMSNQPQHF.

The V call is TRBV5-1, the J call TRBJ1-2, with a possible D match to TRBD1 (5 bases). This CDR3 contains 15 residues. CDR1 and CDR2 from the germline V gene are SGHRS and YFSETQ. Trimming took 0 bases from V and 5 from J, leaving 14 bases between them. The CDR3 DNA follows: TGCGCCAGCAGCTTGGGGGGCCAAAGGTCGTATGGCTACACCTTC. Amino acids: CASSLGGQRSYGYTF.

The chain combines TRBV5-1 with TRBJ2-3; 9 bases are shared with TRBD2. From germline, CDR1 is SGHRS and CDR2 YFSETQ. Trimming took 0 bases from V and 6 from J; bases not matched to a gene: 11. This CDR3 has 17 amino acids. The CDR3 coding sequence is TGCGCCAGCAGCTTGGCCGCGGGAGCGGGGGGCCGGGATACGCAGTATTTT. As protein: CASSLAAGAGGRDTQYF.

The rearrangement links TRBV5-6 to TRBJ2-7; D is ambiguous. This CDR3 contains 15 residues. Trimming cost V 1 base and J 0 bases, with 11 bases left between them. The germline V gene has CDR1 SGHDT and CDR2 YYEEEE. The chain's CDR3 is CASSLIGFSSYEQYV. DNA of the CDR3: TGTGCCAGCAGCTTGATAGGCTTTAGCTCCTACGAGCAGTACGTC.

This chain joins TRBV15 and TRBJ2-1; 8 nucleotides match TRBD2. The CDR3 is 15 residues long. V dropped 4 bases and J dropped 8; count of bases not matched to a gene: 10. Germline V gene lookup returns CDR1 LNHNV and CDR2 YYDKDF (reference sequence). As DNA, the CDR3 is TGTGCCACCAGCACCACACGGGGGGGCCGGGATGAGCAGTTCTTC. Its translation is CATSTTRGGRDEQFF.

This chain joins TRBV5-4 and TRBJ2-1; 11 bases map to TRBD2. The CDR3 sequence is 17 residues long. The V and J ends lost 4 bases and 3 bases, in that order; junction bases with no gene match: 9. Germline lookup yields CDR1 SGHNT and CDR2 YYREEE (reference sequence). Here the CDR3 reads CASSLGVAGGHYNEQFF. DNA of the CDR3: TGTGCCAGCAGCCTGGGGGTAGCGGGGGGGCACTACAATGAGCAGTTCTTC.

This chain connects TRBV28 to TRBJ1-3; D unresolved. V lost 2 bases, J lost 0 bases, and 5 bases lay in between. Looked up from germline, CDR1 is MDHEN and CDR2 is SYDVKM. This CDR3 spans 14 amino acids. The CDR3 coding sequence is TGTGCCAGCAGTTTAACGTTCTCTGGAAACACCATATATTTT. This codes for CASSLTFSGNTIYF.

There are a few counts of this clone. The chain links TRBV28 to TRBJ2-4; D gene ambiguous. Germline V gives CDR1 MDHEN, CDR2 SYDVKM. V was trimmed by 6 bases and J by 1 base, leaving 7 bases between them. There are 13 residues in the CDR3. CDR3 bases: TGTGCCAGCAGCTTCCGTGCCAAAAACATTCAGTACTTC. Its translation is CASSFRAKNIQYF.

The chain has TRBV3-1 (or the pseudogene TRBV3-2) and TRBJ2-3; the D is unclear. This CDR3 is 14 amino acids long. The ends were cut back, 0 bases at V and 0 bases at J, with 4 bases in the middle. CDR1 LGHDT and CDR2 YNNKEL come from the germline V gene (reference sequence). The CDR3 DNA reads TGTGCCAGCAGCCAAGAAATCAGCACAGATACGCAGTATTTT. It specifies CASSQEISTDTQYF.